A selection of T cell receptor beta chains follows, all from one sample in a study of regulatory T cells in long-lasting Graves disease. From the multiplex PCR reads, TCRdb called clonotypes with MiXCR, one entry per CDR3 protein. The top ten clones hold 22% of a sample with around 400,000 distinct CDR3 sequences, 15% to 17% of them seen once. The sample here was peripheral blood mononuclear cells (PBMCs), taken at new diagnosis, from a patient treated with antithyroid drugs. The receptors originated from a female donor with Graves disease. Each CDR3 is given with its conserved first and last residue. The order of the fields is D gene, clone size, V gene, J gene, CDR3 protein, CDR3 DNA. D genes are given only for firm matches. Some rows mark clone size as missing; the rest say once, few, many or name a class of expanded clone.

TRBD1	few	TRBV19	TRBJ1-2	CASSDPATGSDGYTF	TGTGCCAGTAGTGATCCGGCGACAGGGTCGGATGGCTACACCTTC
-	-	TRBV28	TRBJ2-5	CASSTQTAGQETQYF	TGTGCCAGCAGTACGCAGACGGCGGGGCAAGAGACCCAGTACTTC
-	many	TRBV2	TRBJ2-4	CASSEALRGIQYF	TGTGCCAGCAGTGAAGCGCTCCGAGGCATTCAGTACTTC
TRBD2	many	TRBV27	TRBJ2-7	CASSPGGPYEQYF	TGTGCCAGCAGTCCGGGGGGGCCCTACGAGCAGTACTTC
-	many	TRBV5-8	TRBJ1-1	CASSLMGWGGASTEAFF	TGTGCCAGCAGCTTGATGGGATGGGGGGGCGCGTCCACTGAAGCTTTCTTT
-	many	TRBV7-2	TRBJ1-5	CASSLSDSNQPQHF	TGTGCCAGCAGCTTATCCGATAGCAATCAGCCCCAGCATTTT
-	many	TRBV3-1	TRBJ1-6	CASSTSLRSPLHF	TGTGCCAGCAGCACCTCTTTGCGGTCACCCCTCCACTTT
-	many	TRBV12-3/TRBV12-4	TRBJ1-5	CASAFNDRGQPQHF	TGTGCCAGCGCTTTTAACGATAGGGGACAGCCCCAGCATTTT
TRBD2	-	TRBV12-3/TRBV12-4	TRBJ2-3	CASSQELAGYDTQYF	TGTGCCAGCAGCCAAGAACTAGCGGGATATGATACGCAGTATTTT
-	-	TRBV6-1	TRBJ2-3	CASSDWQGSDTQYF	TGTGCCAGCAGTGACTGGCAGGGATCGGATACGCAGTATTTT
TRBD2	many	TRBV20-1	TRBJ2-1	CSARPHQLAGGSDEQFF	TGCAGTGCTAGACCCCATCAACTAGCGGGAGGTTCTGATGAGCAGTTCTTC
TRBD1	-	TRBV28	TRBJ1-3	CASSSGGLDRTGNTIYF	TGTGCCAGCAGTTCGGGGGGGCTGGACAGGACGGGAAACACCATATATTTT
-	-	TRBV20-1	TRBJ1-2	CSARGNWGDQRYGYTF	TGCAGTGCTAGAGGGAACTGGGGGGACCAGCGCTATGGCTACACCTTC
-	many	TRBV29-1	TRBJ1-4	CSVYGGVGEKLFF	TGCAGCGTTTACGGGGGAGTAGGGGAAAAACTGTTTTTT
TRBD1	many	TRBV3-1	TRBJ2-1	CASSLGQGTGGFGNEQFF	TGTGCCAGCAGCCTGGGACAGGGGACGGGGGGCTTCGGCAATGAGCAGTTCTTC
-	many	TRBV4-2	TRBJ1-6	CASSRWGIYSPLHF	TGTGCCAGCAGCCGATGGGGGATCTATTCACCCCTCCACTTT
-	many	TRBV11-2	TRBJ2-7	CASSYHPNEQYF	TGTGCCAGCAGCTATCACCCCAACGAGCAGTACTTC
-	many	TRBV6-9	TRBJ2-5	CASSYMETQYF	TGTGCCAGCAGTTACATGGAGACCCAGTACTTC
TRBD1	many	TRBV19	TRBJ2-2	CASNLWGTATTGELFF	TGTGCCAGTAACCTATGGGGGACAGCTACCACCGGGGAGCTGTTTTTT